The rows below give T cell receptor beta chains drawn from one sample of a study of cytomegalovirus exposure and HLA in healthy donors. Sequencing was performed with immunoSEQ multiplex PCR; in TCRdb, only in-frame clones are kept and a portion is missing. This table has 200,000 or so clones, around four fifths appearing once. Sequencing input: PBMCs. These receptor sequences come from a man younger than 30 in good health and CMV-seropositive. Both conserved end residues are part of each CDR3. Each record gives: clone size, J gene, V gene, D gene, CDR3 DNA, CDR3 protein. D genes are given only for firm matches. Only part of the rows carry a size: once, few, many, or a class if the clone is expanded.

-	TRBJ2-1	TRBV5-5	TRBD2	TGTGCCAGCAGCTTTCGGCCGGGAGGGCGGGATGAGCAGTTCTTC	CASSFRPGGRDEQFF
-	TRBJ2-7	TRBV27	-	TGTGCCAGCAGTCCCGGCAGGGTTATCTACGAGCAGTACTTC	CASSPGRVIYEQYF
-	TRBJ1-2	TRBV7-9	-	TGTGCCAGCAGCCCAAGGGAGGGGAGCTATGGCTACACCTTC	CASSPREGSYGYTF
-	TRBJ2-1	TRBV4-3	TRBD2	TGCGCCAGCAGCCCGGGACTAGCGTCCGATGAGCAGTTCTTC	CASSPGLASDEQFF
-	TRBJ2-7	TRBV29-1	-	TGCAGCGCCGGGGGAAACGAGCAGTACTTC	CSAGGNEQYF
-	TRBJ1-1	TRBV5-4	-	TGTGCCAGCAGCTTGGGCAGGGAAATGGGAGCTTTCTTT	CASSLGREMGAFF
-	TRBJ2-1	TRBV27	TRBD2	TGTGCCAGCAGCTTTGCCCAAACGGGACTAGCTATGAATGAGCAGTTCTTC	CASSFAQTGLAMNEQFF
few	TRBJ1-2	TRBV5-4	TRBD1	TGTGCCAGCAGCCCCCCGGACAGGGCGAACTATGGCTACACCTTC	CASSPPDRANYGYTF
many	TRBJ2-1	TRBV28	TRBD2	TGTGCCAGCAGCCAGGGTGGGGAGGGTTCCTACAATGAGCAGTTCTTC	CASSQGGEGSYNEQFF
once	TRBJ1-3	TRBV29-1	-	TGCAGCGCCGAGGAGGGACTTACAGGAAACACCATATATTTT	CSAEEGLTGNTIYF
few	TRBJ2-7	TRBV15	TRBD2	TGTGCCACCAGCAGAGTGATCAGCGGGAGCGGATACGAGCAGTACTTC	CATSRVISGSGYEQYF
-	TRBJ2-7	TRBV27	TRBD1	TGTGCCAGCTCTTATATGGACAGGGGGCCTGAACCCTACGAGCAGTACTTC	CASSYMDRGPEPYEQYF
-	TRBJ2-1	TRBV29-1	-	TGCAGCGTTGAGGCGGGCAATGAGCAGTTCTTC	CSVEAGNEQFF
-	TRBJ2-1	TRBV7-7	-	TGTGCCAGCAGCTTATTAGCGTTCACTGACAATGAGCAGTTCTTC	CASSLLAFTDNEQFF
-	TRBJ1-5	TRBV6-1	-	TGTGCCAGCAGTGAAGTCCCTAGGCCCCAGCATTTT	CASSEVPRPQHF
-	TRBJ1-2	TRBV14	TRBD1	TGTGCCAGCAGCCAAGCCGGGACAGGCGCCATAGGGGGCTACACCTTC	CASSQAGTGAIGGYTF
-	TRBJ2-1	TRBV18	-	TGTGCCAGCTCACCGAAGCCTAAGACTAACACCTACAATGAGCAGTTCTTC	CASSPKPKTNTYNEQFF
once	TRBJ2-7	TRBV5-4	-	TGTGCCAGCAGCACACCAGGACATTCCTACGAGCAGTACTTC	CASSTPGHSYEQYF
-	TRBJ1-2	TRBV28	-	TGTGCCAGCAGTCCCTCCAGGGCCTCTAACTATGGCTACACCTTC	CASSPSRASNYGYTF
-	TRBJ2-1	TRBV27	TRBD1	TGTGCCAGCACCTTGGGACAGGGCGGGGACAATGAGCAGTTCTTC	CASTLGQGGDNEQFF
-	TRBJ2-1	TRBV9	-	TGTGCCAGCAGCGCAGGGCGCGGCTCCTACAATGAGCAGTTCTTC	CASSAGRGSYNEQFF
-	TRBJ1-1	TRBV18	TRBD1	TGTGCCAGCTCAATTAGGACAGGGGACACTGAAGCTTTCTTT	CASSIRTGDTEAFF
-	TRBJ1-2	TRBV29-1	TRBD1	TGCAGCGCTGGGGACAGTCCGGGCTACACCTTC	CSAGDSPGYTF
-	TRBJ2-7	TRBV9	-	TGTGCCAGCAGCCCTCAGGCAGGGTACGAGCAGTACTTC	CASSPQAGYEQYF
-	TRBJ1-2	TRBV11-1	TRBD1	TGTGCCAGCCAGGGACAGAACTATGGCTACACCTTC	CASQGQNYGYTF
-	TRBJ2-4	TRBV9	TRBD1	TGTGCCAGCAGCGCACACGTCAGGGGGCCTGGAAACATTCAGTACTTC	CASSAHVRGPGNIQYF
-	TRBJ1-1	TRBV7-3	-	TGTGCCAGCAGCCCAGCGGTGAACACTGAAGCTTTCTTT	CASSPAVNTEAFF
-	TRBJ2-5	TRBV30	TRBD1	TGTGCCTGGTCGACAGGGGGCGCGCAGACCCAGTACTTC	CAWSTGGAQTQYF
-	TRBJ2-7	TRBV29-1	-	TGCAGCGTTGAGGCAGATCCCCCCTACGAGCAGTACTTC	CSVEADPPYEQYF
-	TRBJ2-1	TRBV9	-	TGTGCCAGCAGCGTAGGGGGGCCAGCGAATGAGCAGTTCTTC	CASSVGGPANEQFF
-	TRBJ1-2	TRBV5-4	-	TGTGCCAGCAGCTTCCGCGGGGAAGCTACCTATGGCTACACCTTC	CASSFRGEATYGYTF
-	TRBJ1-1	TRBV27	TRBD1	TGTGCCAGCAGTTTCACCAGGGGGAGCATGAACACTGAAGCTTTCTTT	CASSFTRGSMNTEAFF
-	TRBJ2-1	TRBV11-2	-	TGTGCCAGCAGTTTAGGCCCGGGGAGGCAGTTCTTC	CASSLGPGRQFF
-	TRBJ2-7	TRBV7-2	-	TGTGCCAGCAGCTTAGGGGCCAATCCCGAGCAGTACTTC	CASSLGANPEQYF
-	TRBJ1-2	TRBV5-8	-	TGTGCCAGCCTGCGGACAGTCAACTATGGCTACACCTTC	CASLRTVNYGYTF
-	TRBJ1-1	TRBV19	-	TGTGCCAGTAGTATTACGGGGATCGCTTTCTTT	CASSITGIAFF
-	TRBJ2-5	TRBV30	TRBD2	TGTGCCTGGAACGAGGGGCTAGCGGTCGAGACCCAGTACTTC	CAWNEGLAVETQYF
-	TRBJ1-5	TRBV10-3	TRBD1	TGTGCCATCAGTCCCGGGACAGGGGTGGGTCAGCCCCAGCATTTT	CAISPGTGVGQPQHF
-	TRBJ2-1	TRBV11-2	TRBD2	TGTGCCAGCAGCGCTTCTAGCGGGTTTTACAATGAGCAGTTCTTC	CASSASSGFYNEQFF
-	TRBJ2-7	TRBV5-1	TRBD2	TGCGCCAGCAGCTTGGATGGTAGCGGGCCCTCCGGCGGGGACGAGCAGTACTTC	CASSLDGSGPSGGDEQYF